The present T cell receptor beta chain was sequenced within a study of blood T cells in healthy people across ages. This clonotype showed up just a few times. The authors ran a second PCR of about 6 to 11 cycles using a sample-barcoded 5' primer and a J-beta primer mix. TCRdb re-called the 5' RACE reads through MiXCR, storing one row per CDR3 protein. The data hold about 730,000 distinct CDR3 sequences, with around 40% observed a single time. Trimming shortened V by 4 bases and J by 8 bases, and 15 bases separated the two germline ends. The CDR3 sequence is 13 residues long. From germline, CDR1 is SGHRS and CDR2 YFSETQ.

The chain links TRBV5-1 to TRBJ1-1; possibly TRBD1 for D (6 bases). The specimen sequenced was blood. The clonotype comes from a woman aged 60-75 years in good health. The chain's CDR3 is CASSAFPGEEAFF. The CDR3 nucleotides read TGCGCCAGCAGCGCGTTCCCAGGGGAAGAAGCTTTCTTT.